This TCR beta chain was profiled in a study of vaccination and CD4 T cells after COVID-19. Across the study: Drawing of post-COVID samples took place a median roughly 97 days after diagnosis (range 35 to 161). Median time from second vaccine dose to sampling was over 55 days (14 to 241).

This clonotype was counted a few times. Its cognate antigen is unknown. TCRdb ran MiXCR on the PCR reads and lists one entry per CDR3 protein. The profile shows 25,000 to 35,000 distinct CDR3 sequences, roughly 50% of them singletons. Time point defined: late sampling 161 to 241 days after vaccination in a few convalescent patients. Study-level points and caveats: Spike mono-reactivity held for 304 of 307 vaccine-specific clones in convalescent patients.

This CDR3 region has 12 residues. The germline gives CDR1 MNHEY, CDR2 SVGAGI. V lost 6 bases and J lost 8; bases outside the gene matches: 6. This rearrangement joins TRBV6-5 to TRBJ1-1; 7 bases fit TRBD1. Sequenced material: CD4+ T cells from blood, taken about 7 months after SARS-CoV-2 vaccination. This receptor was obtained from a human donor who had recovered from COVID-19. The CDR3 loop is CASSYRQGEAFF. The CDR3 DNA sequence: TGTGCCAGCAGCTACCGACAGGGCGAAGCTTTCTTT.